This TCR beta chain was found in a study of patients and donors after allogeneic stem cell transplantation. The V and J ends lost 8 bases and 1 base respectively, with 6 bases between them. The CDR3 is 13 amino acids. Germline CDR1 and CDR2: KGHSH and LQKENI. Each CDR3 protein gets one entry after TCRdb re-called the RT-PCR reads with MiXCR. The sample shows under 170,000 distinct CDR3 sequences, about two fifths of them seen only once. The receptor comes from a human donor who was either an allogeneic HSCT recipient or a stem cell or donor lymphocyte infusion donor (not recorded which). It is not recorded whose cells these are; they may come from a transplant donor. The specimen was blood, either unsorted or a sorted T cell fraction (not recorded which). The V call is TRBV18, the J call TRBJ2-6, with unresolved D. CDR3: CASLESGANVLTF. The CDR3 region has the DNA TGTGCCAGCCTTGAATCTGGGGCCAACGTCCTGACTTTC.